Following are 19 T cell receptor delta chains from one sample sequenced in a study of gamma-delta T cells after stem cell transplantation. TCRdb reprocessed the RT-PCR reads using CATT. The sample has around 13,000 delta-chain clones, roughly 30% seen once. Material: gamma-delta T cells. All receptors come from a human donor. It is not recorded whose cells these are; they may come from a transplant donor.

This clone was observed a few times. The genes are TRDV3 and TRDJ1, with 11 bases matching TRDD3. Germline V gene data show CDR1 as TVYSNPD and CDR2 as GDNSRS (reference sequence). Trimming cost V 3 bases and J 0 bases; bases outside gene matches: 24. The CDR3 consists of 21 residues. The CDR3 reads CAFRSYTLTWGIPLYTDKLIF. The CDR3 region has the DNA TGTGCCTTCAGATCCTACACCCTTACCTGGGGGATACCGCTGTACACCGATAAACTCATCTTT.

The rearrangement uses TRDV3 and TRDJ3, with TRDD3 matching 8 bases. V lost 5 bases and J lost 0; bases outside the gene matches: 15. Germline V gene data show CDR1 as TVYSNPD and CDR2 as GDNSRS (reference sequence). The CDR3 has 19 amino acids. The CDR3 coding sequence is TGTGCCCTCTCGGTACACTGGGGGCCGAGCTCCTGGGACACCCGACAGATGTTTTTC. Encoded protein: CALSVHWGPSSWDTRQMFF.

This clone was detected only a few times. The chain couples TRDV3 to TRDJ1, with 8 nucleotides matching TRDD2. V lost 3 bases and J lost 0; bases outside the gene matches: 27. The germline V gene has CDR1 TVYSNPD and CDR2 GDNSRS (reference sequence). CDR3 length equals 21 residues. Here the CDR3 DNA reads TGTGCCTTATCCGGCCTTCCTATAAACCCCGACGGGGGGTCGTACACCGATAAACTCATCTTT. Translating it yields CALSGLPINPDGGSYTDKLIF.

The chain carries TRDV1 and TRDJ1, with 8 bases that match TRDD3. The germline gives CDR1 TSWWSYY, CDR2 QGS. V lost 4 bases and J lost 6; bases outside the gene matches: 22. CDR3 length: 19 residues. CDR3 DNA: TGTGCTCTTGGGGTCAAATTCTCCCCCACAAGTACTGGGGGCTATAAACTCATCTTT. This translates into CALGVKFSPTSTGGYKLIF.

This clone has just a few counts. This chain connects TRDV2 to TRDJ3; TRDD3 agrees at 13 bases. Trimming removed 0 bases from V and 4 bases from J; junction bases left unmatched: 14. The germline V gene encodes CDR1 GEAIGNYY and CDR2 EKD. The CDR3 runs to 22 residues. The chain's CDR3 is CACDTRTGGYVCNWWDTRQMFF. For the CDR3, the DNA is TGTGCCTGTGACACCCGTACTGGGGGATACGTGTGTAATTGGTGGGACACCCGACAGATGTTTTTC.

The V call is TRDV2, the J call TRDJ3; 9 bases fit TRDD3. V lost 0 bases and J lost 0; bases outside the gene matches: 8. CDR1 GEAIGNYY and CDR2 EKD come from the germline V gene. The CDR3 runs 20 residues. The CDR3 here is CACDTVLGIRISWDTRQMFF. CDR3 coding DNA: TGTGCCTGTGACACCGTGTTGGGGATACGCATCTCCTGGGACACCCGACAGATGTTTTTC.

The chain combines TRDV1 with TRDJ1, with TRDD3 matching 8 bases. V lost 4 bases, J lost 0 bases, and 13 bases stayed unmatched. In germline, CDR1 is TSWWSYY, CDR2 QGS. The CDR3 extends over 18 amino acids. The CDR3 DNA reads TGTGCTCTTGGGGTGCCCACCCGGGGGATAGGGGACACCGATAAACTCATCTTT. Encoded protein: CALGVPTRGIGDTDKLIF.

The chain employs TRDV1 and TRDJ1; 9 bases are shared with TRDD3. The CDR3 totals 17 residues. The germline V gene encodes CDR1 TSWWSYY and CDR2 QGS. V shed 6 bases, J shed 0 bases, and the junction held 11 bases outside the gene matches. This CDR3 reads CALGYLSLGDYTDKLIF. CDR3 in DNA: TGTGCTCTTGGTTATCTATCCCTGGGGGATTACACCGATAAACTCATCTTT.

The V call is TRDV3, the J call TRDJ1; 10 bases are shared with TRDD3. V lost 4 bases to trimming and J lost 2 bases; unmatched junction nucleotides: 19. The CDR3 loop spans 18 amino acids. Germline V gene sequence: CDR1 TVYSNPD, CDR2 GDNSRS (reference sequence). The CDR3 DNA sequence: TGTGCCTACCCCTATGGACTGGGGGATCCCGGTGCTACCGATAAACTCATCTTT. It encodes CAYPYGLGDPGATDKLIF. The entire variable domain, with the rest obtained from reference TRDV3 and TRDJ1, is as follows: CDKVTQSSPDQTVASGSEVVLLCTYDTVYSNPDLFWYRIRPDYSFQFVFYGDNSRSEGADFTQGRFSVKHILTQKAFHLVISPVRTEDSATYYCAYPYGLGDPGATDKLIFGKGTRVTVEP.

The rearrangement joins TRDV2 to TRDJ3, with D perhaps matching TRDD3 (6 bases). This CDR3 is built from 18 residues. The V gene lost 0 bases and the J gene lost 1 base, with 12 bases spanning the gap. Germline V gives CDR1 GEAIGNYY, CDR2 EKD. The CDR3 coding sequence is TGTGCCTGTGACACCGGGGGCCTGGGGTCCTGGGACACCCGACAGATGTTTTTC. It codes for CACDTGGLGSWDTRQMFF.

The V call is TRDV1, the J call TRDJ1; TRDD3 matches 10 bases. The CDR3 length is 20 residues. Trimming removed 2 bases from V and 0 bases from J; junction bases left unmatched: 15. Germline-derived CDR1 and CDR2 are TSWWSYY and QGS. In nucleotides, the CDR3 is TGTGCTCTTGGGGAAGTTTCTGGTTGGGGGATACCCTTGTACACCGATAAACTCATCTTT. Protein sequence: CALGEVSGWGIPLYTDKLIF.

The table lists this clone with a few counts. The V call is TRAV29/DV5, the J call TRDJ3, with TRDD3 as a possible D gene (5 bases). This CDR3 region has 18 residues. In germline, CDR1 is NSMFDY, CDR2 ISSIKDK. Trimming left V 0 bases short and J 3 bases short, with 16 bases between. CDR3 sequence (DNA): TGTGCAGCAAGCGAGGCGGGGGTAGTCATCTGGGACACCCGACAGATGTTTTTC. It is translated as CAASEAGVVIWDTRQMFF.

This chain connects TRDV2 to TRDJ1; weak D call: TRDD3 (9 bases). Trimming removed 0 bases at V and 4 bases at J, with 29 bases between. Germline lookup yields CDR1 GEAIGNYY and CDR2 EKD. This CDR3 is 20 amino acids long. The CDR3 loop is CACDTTSYNNWGRRNDKLIF. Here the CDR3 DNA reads TGTGCCTGTGACACCACTTCCTACAATAACTGGGGGAGGAGGAACGATAAACTCATCTTT.

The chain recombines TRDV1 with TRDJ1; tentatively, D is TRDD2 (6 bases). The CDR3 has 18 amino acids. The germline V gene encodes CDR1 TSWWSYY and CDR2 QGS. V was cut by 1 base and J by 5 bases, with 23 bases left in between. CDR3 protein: CALGEHPTLRTRGDKLIF. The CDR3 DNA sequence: TGTGCTCTTGGGGAACATCCTACCCTCCGTACCCGTGGAGATAAACTCATCTTT.

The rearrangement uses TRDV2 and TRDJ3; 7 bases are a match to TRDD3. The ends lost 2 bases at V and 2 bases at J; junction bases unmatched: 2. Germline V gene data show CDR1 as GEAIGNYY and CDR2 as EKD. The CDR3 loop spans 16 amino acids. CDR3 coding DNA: TGTGCCTGTGACATCTGGGGGGCCTGGGACACCCGACAGATGTTTTTC. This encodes CACDIWGAWDTRQMFF.

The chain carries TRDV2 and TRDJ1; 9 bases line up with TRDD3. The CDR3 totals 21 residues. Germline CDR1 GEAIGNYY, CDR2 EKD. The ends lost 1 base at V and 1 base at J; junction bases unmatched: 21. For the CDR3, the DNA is TGTGCCTGTGACACTCAGCCCACTCTTTACTGGGGGACCGTCCTCACCGATAAACTCATCTTT. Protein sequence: CACDTQPTLYWGTVLTDKLIF.

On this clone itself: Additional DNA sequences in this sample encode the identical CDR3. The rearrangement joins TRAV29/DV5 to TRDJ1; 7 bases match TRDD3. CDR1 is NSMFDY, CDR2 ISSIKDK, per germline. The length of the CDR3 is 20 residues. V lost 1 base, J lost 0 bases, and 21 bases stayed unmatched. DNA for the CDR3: TGTGCAGCAAGCTCATTCTCCACCGGGGATATTGGGAAATACACCGATAAACTCATCTTT. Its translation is CAASSFSTGDIGKYTDKLIF.

CDR3 in DNA: TGTGCCTTATACTGGGGGATACAAGCACAACTCTTCTTT. It codes for CALYWGIQAQLFF. The chain uses TRDV3 and TRDJ2; 12 positions agree with TRDD3. V gave up 3 bases and J gave up 7 bases; unmatched junction bases: 3. Germline loops: CDR1 TVYSNPD, CDR2 GDNSRS (reference sequence). The CDR3 is 13 residues long.

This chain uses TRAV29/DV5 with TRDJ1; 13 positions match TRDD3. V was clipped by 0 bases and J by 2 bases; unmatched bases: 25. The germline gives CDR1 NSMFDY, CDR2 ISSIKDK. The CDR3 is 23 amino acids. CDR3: CAASAPSPPLLGDTLKWTDKLIF. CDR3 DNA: TGTGCAGCAAGCGCGCCTTCCCCGCCCCTACTGGGGGATACGCTAAAGTGGACCGATAAACTCATCTTT. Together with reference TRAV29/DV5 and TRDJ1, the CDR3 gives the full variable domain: DQQVKQNSPSLSVQEGRISILNCDYTNSMFDYFLWYKKYPAEGPTFLISISSIKDKNEDGRFTVFLNKSAKHLSLHIVPSQPGDSAVYFCAASAPSPPLLGDTLKWTDKLIFGKGTRVTVEP.